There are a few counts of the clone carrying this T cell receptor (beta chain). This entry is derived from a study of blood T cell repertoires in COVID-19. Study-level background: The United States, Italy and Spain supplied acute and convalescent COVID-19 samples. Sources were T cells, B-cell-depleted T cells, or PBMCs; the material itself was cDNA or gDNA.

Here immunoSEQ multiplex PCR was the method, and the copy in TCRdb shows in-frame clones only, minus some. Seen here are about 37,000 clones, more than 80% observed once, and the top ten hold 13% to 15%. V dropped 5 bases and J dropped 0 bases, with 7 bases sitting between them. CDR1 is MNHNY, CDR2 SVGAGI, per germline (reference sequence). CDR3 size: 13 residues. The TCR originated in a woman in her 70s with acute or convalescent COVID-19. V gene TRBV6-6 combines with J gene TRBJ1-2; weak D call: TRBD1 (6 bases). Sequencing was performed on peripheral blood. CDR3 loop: CASSQGPNYGYTF. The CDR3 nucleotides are TGTGCCAGCAGTCAGGGGCCTAACTATGGCTACACCTTC.